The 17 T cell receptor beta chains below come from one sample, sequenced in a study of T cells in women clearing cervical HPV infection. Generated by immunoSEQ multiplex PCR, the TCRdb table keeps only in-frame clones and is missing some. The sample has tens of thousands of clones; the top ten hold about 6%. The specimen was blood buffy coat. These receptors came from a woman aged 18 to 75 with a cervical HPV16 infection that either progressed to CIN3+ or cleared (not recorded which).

The CDR3: CASSKQGTDEKLFF. CDR3 DNA, as far as it was read: TGTGCCAGCTCAAAACAGGGGACGGATGAAAAA. The genes are TRBV18 and TRBJ1-4; 7 bases are a match to TRBD1. The read comes to an end 3 residues before the CDR3 does, leaving the germline J gene to fill in the end. CDR1 and CDR2 from the germline V gene are KGHSH and LQKENI. The CDR3 covers 14 residues. Trimming at V came to 5 bases and at J to 6 bases, leaving 6 bases not matched to a gene.

The DNA read from the CDR3 is TGTGCCAGCAGAGGGACAGCCTATGGC. Residues: CASRGTAYG. The full CDR3 sequence reads CASRGTAYGYTF. This chain links TRBV2 with TRBJ1-2; 7 bases agree with TRBD1. The read falls 3 residues short of the CDR3 end, and the missing part is taken from the germline J gene. V was clipped by 6 bases and J by 4 bases; unmatched bases: 2. In germline, CDR1 is SNHLY, CDR2 FYNNEI. This CDR3 region has 12 residues. The full variable domain, completed using reference TRBV2 and TRBJ1-2, is EPEVTQTPSHQVTQMGQEVILRCVPISNHLYFYWYRQILGQKVEFLVSFYNNEISEKSEIFDDQFSVERPDGSNFTLKIRSTKLEDSAMYFCASRGTAYGYTFGSGTRLTVV.

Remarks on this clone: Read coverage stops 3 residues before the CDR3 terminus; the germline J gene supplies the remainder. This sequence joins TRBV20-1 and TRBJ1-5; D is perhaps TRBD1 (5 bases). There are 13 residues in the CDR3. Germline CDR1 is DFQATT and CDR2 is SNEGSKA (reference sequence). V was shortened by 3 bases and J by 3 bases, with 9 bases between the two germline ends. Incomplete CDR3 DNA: TGCAGTGCTAGTTGGGGCTACAATCAGCCC. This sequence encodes CSASWGYNQP. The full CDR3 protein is CSASWGYNQPQHF.

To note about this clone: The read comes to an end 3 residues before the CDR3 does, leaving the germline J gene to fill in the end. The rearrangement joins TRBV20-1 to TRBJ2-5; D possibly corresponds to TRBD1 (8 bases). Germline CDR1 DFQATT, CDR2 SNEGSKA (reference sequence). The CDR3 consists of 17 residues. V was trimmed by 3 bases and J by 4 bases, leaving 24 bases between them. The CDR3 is CSASRTGTGSGPETQYF. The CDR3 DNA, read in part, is TGCAGTGCTAGTAGGACAGGGACGGGTAGCGGGCCAGAGACC.

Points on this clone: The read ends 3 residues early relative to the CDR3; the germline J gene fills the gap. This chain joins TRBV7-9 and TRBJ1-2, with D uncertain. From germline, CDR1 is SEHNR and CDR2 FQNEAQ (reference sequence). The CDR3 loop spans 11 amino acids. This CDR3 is CASTAGRDYTF. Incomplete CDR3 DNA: TGTGCCAGCACGGCGGGTAGGGAC.

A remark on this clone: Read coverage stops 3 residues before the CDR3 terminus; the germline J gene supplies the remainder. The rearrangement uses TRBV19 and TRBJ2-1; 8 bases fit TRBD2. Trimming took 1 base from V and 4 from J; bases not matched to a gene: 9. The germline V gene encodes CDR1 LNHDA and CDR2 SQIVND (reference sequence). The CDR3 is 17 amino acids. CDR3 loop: CASSIGDSGVIYNEQFF. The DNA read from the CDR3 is TGTGCCAGTAGTATAGGCGATAGCGGGGTTATTTACAATGAG.

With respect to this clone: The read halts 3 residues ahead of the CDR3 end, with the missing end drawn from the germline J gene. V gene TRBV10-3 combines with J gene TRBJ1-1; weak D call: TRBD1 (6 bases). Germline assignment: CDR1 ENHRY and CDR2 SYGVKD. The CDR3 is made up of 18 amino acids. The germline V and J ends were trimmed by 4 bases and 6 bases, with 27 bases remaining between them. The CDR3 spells CAISARAGTHGDTAEAFF. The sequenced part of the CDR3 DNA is TGTGCCATCAGTGCCCGGGCAGGGACCCACGGGGACACGGCTGAA.

CDR3 region: CASSGPGQGQETQYF. Incomplete CDR3 DNA: TGTGCCAGCAGTGGACCGGGACAGGGCCAAGAGACC. The chain carries TRBV2 and TRBJ2-5; 9 bases map to TRBD1. Read sequence stops 3 residues before the CDR3 end, and the germline J gene provides the missing end. J gave up 1 base and V 4 bases, and 4 bases lay outside the gene matches. Germline-derived CDR1 and CDR2 are SNHLY and FYNNEI. This CDR3 contains 15 residues.

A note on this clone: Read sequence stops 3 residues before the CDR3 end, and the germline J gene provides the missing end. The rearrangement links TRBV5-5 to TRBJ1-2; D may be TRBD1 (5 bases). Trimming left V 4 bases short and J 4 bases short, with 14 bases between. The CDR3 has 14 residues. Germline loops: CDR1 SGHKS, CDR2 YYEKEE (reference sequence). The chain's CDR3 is CASSPTVQPYGYTF. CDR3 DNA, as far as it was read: TGTGCCAGCAGCCCGACAGTTCAGCCCTATGGC.

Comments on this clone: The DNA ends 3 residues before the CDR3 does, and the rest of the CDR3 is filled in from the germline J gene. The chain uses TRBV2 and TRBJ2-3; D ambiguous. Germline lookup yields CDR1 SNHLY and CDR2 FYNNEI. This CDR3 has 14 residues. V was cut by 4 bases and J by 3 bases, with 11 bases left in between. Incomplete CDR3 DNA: TGTGCCAGCAGTGGACTGGTTGGGACAGATACG. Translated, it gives CASSGLVGTDT. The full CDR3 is CASSGLVGTDTQYF. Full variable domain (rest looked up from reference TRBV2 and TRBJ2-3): EPEVTQTPSHQVTQMGQEVILRCVPISNHLYFYWYRQILGQKVEFLVSFYNNEISEKSEIFDDQFSVERPDGSNFTLKIRSTKLEDSAMYFCASSGLVGTDTQYFGPGTRLTVL.

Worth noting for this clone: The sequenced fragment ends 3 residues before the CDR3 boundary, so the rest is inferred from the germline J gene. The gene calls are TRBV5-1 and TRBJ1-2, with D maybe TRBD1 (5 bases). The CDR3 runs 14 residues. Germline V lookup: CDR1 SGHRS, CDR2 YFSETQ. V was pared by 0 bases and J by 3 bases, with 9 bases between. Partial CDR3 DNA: TGCGCCAGCAGCTTGGACCAGGGCGACTATGGC. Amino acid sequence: CASSLDQGDYG. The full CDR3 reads CASSLDQGDYGYTF.

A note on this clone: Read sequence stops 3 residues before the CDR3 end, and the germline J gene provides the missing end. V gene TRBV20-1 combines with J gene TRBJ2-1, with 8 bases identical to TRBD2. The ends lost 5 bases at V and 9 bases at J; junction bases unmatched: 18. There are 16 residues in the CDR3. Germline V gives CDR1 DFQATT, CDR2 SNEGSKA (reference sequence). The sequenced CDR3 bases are TGCAGTGCTGCAGGAACCGGGACTAGGAAGTGGGGTGAG. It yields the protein CSAAGTGTRKWGE. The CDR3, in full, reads CSAAGTGTRKWGEQFF.

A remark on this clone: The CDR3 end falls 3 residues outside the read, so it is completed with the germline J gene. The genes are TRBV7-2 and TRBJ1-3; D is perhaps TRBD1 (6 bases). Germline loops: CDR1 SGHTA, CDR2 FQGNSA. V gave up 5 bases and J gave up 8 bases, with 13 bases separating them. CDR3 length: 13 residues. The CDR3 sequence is CASSLQGWDTIYF. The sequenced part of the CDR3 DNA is TGTGCCAGCAGCCTACAGGGCTGGGACACC.

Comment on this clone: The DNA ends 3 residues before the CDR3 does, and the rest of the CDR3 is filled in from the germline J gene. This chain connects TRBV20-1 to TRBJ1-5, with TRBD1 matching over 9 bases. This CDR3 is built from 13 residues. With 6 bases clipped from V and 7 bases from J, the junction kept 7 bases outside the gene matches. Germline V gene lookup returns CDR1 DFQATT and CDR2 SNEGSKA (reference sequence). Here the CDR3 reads CSAGRDRAQPQHF. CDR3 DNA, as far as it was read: TGCAGTGCCGGCCGGGACAGGGCGCAGCCC.

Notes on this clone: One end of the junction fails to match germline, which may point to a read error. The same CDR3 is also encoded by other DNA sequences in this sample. CDR3 loop: CASTTPGGAGNTIYF. Incomplete CDR3 DNA: TGTGCCAGCACCACGCCCGGGGGTGCTGGAAACACT. V usage is TRBV7-2 and J usage is TRBJ1-3, with D possibly TRBD1 on 5 matching bases. The read ends 3 residues before the CDR3 terminus; that terminus is restored from the germline J gene. The germline CDR1 and CDR2 sequences are SGHTA and FQGNSA. This CDR3 has 15 residues.

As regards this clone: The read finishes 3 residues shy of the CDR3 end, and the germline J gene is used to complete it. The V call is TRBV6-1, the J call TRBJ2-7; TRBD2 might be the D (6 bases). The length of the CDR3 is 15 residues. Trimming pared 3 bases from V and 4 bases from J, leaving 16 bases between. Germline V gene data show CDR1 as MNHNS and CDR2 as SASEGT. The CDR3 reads CASSDGTFQEYEQYF. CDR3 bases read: TGTGCCAGCAGTGACGGGACTTTTCAAGAGTACGAG.

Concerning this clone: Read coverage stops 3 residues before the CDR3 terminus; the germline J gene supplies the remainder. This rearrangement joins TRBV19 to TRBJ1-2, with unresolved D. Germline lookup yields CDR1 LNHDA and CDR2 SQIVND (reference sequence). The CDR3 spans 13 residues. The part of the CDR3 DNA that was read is TGTGCCAGTAGTATGGACTCTGGGTTGGCC. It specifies CASSMDSGLA. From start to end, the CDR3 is CASSMDSGLAYTF.